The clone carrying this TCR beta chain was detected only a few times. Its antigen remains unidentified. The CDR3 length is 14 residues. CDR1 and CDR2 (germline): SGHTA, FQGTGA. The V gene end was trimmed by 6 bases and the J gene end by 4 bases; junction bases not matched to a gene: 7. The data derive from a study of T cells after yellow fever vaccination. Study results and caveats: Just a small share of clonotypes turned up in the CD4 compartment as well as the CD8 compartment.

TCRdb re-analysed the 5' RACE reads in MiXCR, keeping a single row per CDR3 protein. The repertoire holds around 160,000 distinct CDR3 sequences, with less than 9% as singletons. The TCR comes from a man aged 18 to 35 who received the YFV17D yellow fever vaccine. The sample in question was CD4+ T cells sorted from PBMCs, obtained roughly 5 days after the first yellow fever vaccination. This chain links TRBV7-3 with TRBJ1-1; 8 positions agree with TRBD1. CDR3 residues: CASSSDRAGTEAFF. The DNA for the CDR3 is TGTGCCAGCAGTTCGGACAGGGCCGGCACTGAAGCTTTCTTT.